Sequencing of this T cell receptor (beta chain) was carried out in a study of beta chain features in type 1 diabetes. Study-level background: Patient and healthy donor groups were alike in age, gender and cell yields.

General study findings and limits: A moderate, significant TCRB CDR3 shortening appeared in type 1 diabetes across four CD4+ subsets. Type 1 diabetes patients showed fewer insertions and more deletions at VDJ junctions.

The entirety of the isolated RNA underwent reverse transcription, so expressed TCRB transcripts were sequenced. The table came from immunoSEQ multiplex PCR; TCRdb's copy has only in-frame clones and leaves some out. The table lists hundreds of thousands of clones, around 15% of them singletons, with about 0.093% in the top ten. The CDR3 is 15 residues long. Losses at the gene ends were 2 bases for V and 0 bases for J; bases not matched to a gene: 2. From germline, CDR1 is SEHNR and CDR2 FQNEAQ (reference sequence). This clone occurred a few times. Its target is not known. V usage is TRBV7-9 and J usage is TRBJ2-7; 9 positions agree with TRBD1. The sample consisted of naive CD4+ T cells from blood. This clonotype originated in a man aged 18 to 29 in good health. The CDR3 DNA reads as TGTGCCAGCAGCTTAACAGGGGGCGGCTCCTACGAGCAGTACTTC. This codes for CASSLTGGGSYEQYF.